The 20 T cell receptor beta chains below come from one sample, sequenced in a study of T cells after yellow fever vaccination. One entry per CDR3 protein, called by TCRdb with MiXCR from the 5' RACE reads. The table lists about 130,000 distinct CDR3 sequences, approximately 6.6% of them singletons. The sequenced sample was CD4+ T cells sorted from PBMCs, obtained 10 days after the yellow fever booster vaccination. The receptors originated from a man younger than 40 who received the YFV17D yellow fever vaccine.

This clonotype has a count of ten or more. The CDR3 reads CASSISERESTDTQYF. For the CDR3, the DNA is TGTGCCAGCAGCATAAGCGAGCGGGAAAGCACAGATACGCAGTATTTT. The chain couples TRBV21-1 to TRBJ2-3; the D call of TRBD2 is as the table states it, not checked on the DNA. TRBV21-1 represents a pseudogene. This CDR3 is 16 amino acids long.

This clonotype was observed many times. This CDR3 is CASSYQGELPYNEQFF. Here the CDR3 DNA reads TGTGCCAGCAGTTACCAAGGGGAGTTACCCTACAATGAGCAGTTCTTC. The V gene is TRBV6-5, the J gene TRBJ2-1; D possibly matches TRBD1 or TRBD2 (5 bases each). V was shortened by 2 bases and J by 2 bases, with 13 bases between the two germline ends. The CDR3 has 16 residues. The germline gives CDR1 MNHEY, CDR2 SVGAGI.

Many counts were recorded for this clonotype. The CDR3: CASLSGSLYNEQFF. CDR3 nucleotides: TGTGCCAGCCTGAGCGGGAGCCTTTACAATGAGCAGTTCTTC. The chain employs TRBV28 and TRBJ2-1, with 8 nucleotides matching TRBD2. There are 14 residues in the CDR3. J was trimmed by 4 bases and V by 8 bases; bases with no gene match: 7. Germline assignment: CDR1 MDHEN and CDR2 SYDVKM.

This clonotype showed up many times. This chain links TRBV4-3 with TRBJ2-3; D is unclear. Trimming pared 0 bases from V and 2 bases from J, leaving 12 bases between. Germline V gene data show CDR1 as LGHNA and CDR2 as YSLEER. This CDR3 comprises 16 residues. The CDR3 region is CASSQDVASHTDTQYF. The CDR3 DNA sequence: TGCGCCAGCAGCCAAGATGTGGCGAGCCACACAGATACGCAGTATTTT.

Many counts were recorded for this clonotype. This rearrangement joins TRBV5-5 to TRBJ2-2; 12 bases fit TRBD1. V lost 3 bases to trimming and J lost 5 bases; unmatched junction nucleotides: 8. The CDR3 consists of 17 residues. Germline V gene sequence: CDR1 SGHKS, CDR2 YYEKEE (reference sequence). CDR3: CASSSGTGGLGTGELFF. CDR3 sequence (DNA): TGTGCCAGCAGCTCCGGGACAGGGGGCTTAGGAACCGGGGAGCTGTTTTTT.

With respect to this clonotype: The junction and the germline gene differ at one end; a read error may be behind it. This chain links TRBV30 with TRBJ1-1, with D uncertain. The CDR3 is 11 residues long. Germline V gives CDR1 GTSNPN, CDR2 SVGIG (reference sequence). CDR3 loop: CAWSMNPEAFF. Written as DNA, the CDR3 is TGTGCCTGGAGTATGAACCCTGAAGCTTTCTTT.

Ten or more counts support this clonotype. The chain carries TRBV28 and TRBJ1-1; no reliable D call. V lost 4 bases, J lost 2 bases, and 14 bases lay in between. The CDR3 has 15 residues. Per germline, CDR1 MDHEN and CDR2 SYDVKM. The CDR3 sequence: CASSSPRGINTEAFF. The CDR3 DNA reads TGTGCCAGCAGTTCTCCCCGAGGCATAAACACTGAAGCTTTCTTT. Based on the CDR3 plus reference TRBV28 and TRBJ1-1, the full variable domain is DVKVTQSSRYLVKRTGEKVFLECVQDMDHENMFWYRQDPGLGLRLIYFSYDVKMKEKGDIPEGYSVSREKKERFSLILESASTNQTSMYLCASSSPRGINTEAFFGQGTRLTVV.

In its sample, this clonotype was seen a few times. The V and J genes are TRBV20-1 and TRBJ2-5; 9 bases are a match to TRBD2. CDR1 DFQATT and CDR2 SNEGSKA come from the germline V gene (reference sequence). V was clipped by 0 bases and J by 4 bases; unmatched bases: 15. The CDR3 covers 18 residues. CDR3 nucleotides: TGCAGTGCTAGAGAGAGAGGGGGAGGGCTAGCGGGGTTAGAGACCCAGTACTTC. Protein product: CSARERGGGLAGLETQYF.

This clonotype was seen a few times. This chain connects TRBV20-1 to TRBJ1-2, with D perhaps matching TRBD1 (6 bases). The CDR3 totals 12 residues. Per the germline V gene, CDR1 is DFQATT and CDR2 is SNEGSKA (reference sequence). The CDR3 DNA is TGCAATGCGCGGGGGGCCGGCTATGGCTACACCTTC. Encoded protein: CNARGAGYGYTF.

This chain links TRBV15 with TRBJ2-2; TRBD2 matches 9 bases. The CDR3 contains 15 residues. The ends lost 3 bases at V and 6 bases at J; junction bases unmatched: 5. The germline CDR1 and CDR2 sequences are LNHNV and YYDKDF (reference sequence). CDR3 sequence: CATSRGGRAPGELFF. CDR3 in DNA: TGTGCCACCAGCAGGGGCGGGAGGGCCCCCGGGGAGCTGTTTTTT.

This clonotype was recorded many times. This chain joins TRBV3-1 and TRBJ2-1; the match to TRBD2 covers 12 bases. Germline V gene sequence: CDR1 LGHDT, CDR2 YNNKEL (reference sequence). The J segment lost 7 bases and the V segment lost 4 bases, leaving 2 bases of the junction unmatched. The CDR3 contains 14 residues. The chain's CDR3 is CASSPSGRANEQFF. DNA of the CDR3: TGTGCCAGCAGCCCTAGCGGGAGGGCTAATGAGCAGTTCTTC.

This clonotype was picked up a small number of times. The V gene is TRBV10-1, the J gene TRBJ2-1; D is unresolved. The V gene's germline CDR1 is WNHNN and CDR2 SYGVQD (reference sequence). This CDR3 contains 13 residues. V lost 11 bases and J 3 bases, leaving 14 bases between the germline ends. CDR3 bases: TGCGCCGTCTCGGGCGACCACTACAATGAGCAGTTCTTC. Amino acids: CAVSGDHYNEQFF.

On this clonotype itself: This could be a read error, since a much larger clone is one nucleotide away. The V gene is TRBV6-1, the J gene TRBJ2-3; 7 bases are a match to TRBD2. Per the germline V gene, CDR1 is MNHNS and CDR2 is SASEGT. CDR3 length equals 13 residues. In DNA form, the CDR3 reads TGTGCCAGCAGTCTAGGGGCGGGAGATACGCAGTGTTTT. Its translation is CASSLGAGDTQCF.

In its sample, this clonotype was seen many times. The V and J genes are TRBV5-1 and TRBJ1-2; 7 bases map to TRBD1. V trimming: 4 bases; J trimming: 2 bases; junction bases outside the gene matches: 5. The CDR3 has 14 amino acids. In germline, CDR1 is SGHRS, CDR2 YFSETQ. The CDR3: CASSPGTENYGYTF. CDR3 DNA sequence: TGCGCCAGCAGCCCAGGGACAGAAAACTATGGCTACACCTTC.

The table lists this clonotype with many counts. The J gene is TRBJ2-1, the V gene TRBV4-3, with 7 bases fitting TRBD2. The CDR3 spans 13 residues. Germline-derived CDR1 and CDR2 are LGHNA and YSLEER. V lost 2 bases and J lost 9; bases outside the gene matches: 4. Here the CDR3 DNA reads TGCGCCAGCAGCCAATGGTGGGAGGGTGAGCAGTTCTTC. This translates into CASSQWWEGEQFF.

V gene TRBV7-9 combines with J gene TRBJ2-2; TRBD1 matches 7 bases. V was pared by 3 bases and J by 4 bases, with 5 bases of the junction left unmatched. CDR3 length: 15 residues. Germline V gives CDR1 SEHNR, CDR2 FQNEAQ (reference sequence). CDR3 in amino acids: CASSFRDSRTGELFF. DNA of the CDR3: TGTGCCAGCAGCTTTCGGGACAGCCGCACCGGGGAGCTGTTTTTT. Supplemented by reference TRBV7-9 and TRBJ2-2, the full variable domain reads DTGVSQNPRHKITKRGQNVTFRCDPISEHNRLYWYRQTLGQGPEFLTYFQNEAQLEKSRLLSDRFSAERPKGSFSTLEIQRTEQGDSAMYLCASSFRDSRTGELFFGEGSRLTVL.

There are a few counts of this clonotype. The chain is built from TRBV5-5 and TRBJ1-6; D is ambiguous. CDR1 and CDR2 (germline): SGHKS, YYEKEE (reference sequence). This CDR3 has 15 residues. V lost 0 bases to trimming and J lost 9 bases, with 13 bases between them. The CDR3 spells CASSLEWTSISPLHF. CDR3 DNA sequence: TGTGCCAGCAGCTTGGAGTGGACCTCGATTTCACCCCTCCACTTT. Looking up the rest from reference TRBV5-5 and TRBJ1-6 gives the full variable domain: DAGVTQSPTHLIKTRGQQVTLRCSPISGHKSVSWYQQVLGQGPQFIFQYYEKEERGRGNFPDRFSARQFPNYSSELNVNALLLGDSALYLCASSLEWTSISPLHFGNGTRLTVT.

This clonotype was seen at least ten times. This sequence joins TRBV19 and TRBJ2-1, with no clear D. This CDR3 has 16 residues. V dropped 2 bases and J dropped 3 bases, with 14 bases sitting between them. Germline CDR1 is LNHDA and CDR2 is SQIVND (reference sequence). CDR3 protein: CASSIRSGDGYNEQFF. The CDR3 coding sequence is TGTGCCAGTAGTATAAGATCTGGAGATGGCTACAATGAGCAGTTCTTC.

The chain is built from TRBV20-1 and TRBJ2-3; 16 bases are a match to TRBD2. Per germline, CDR1 DFQATT and CDR2 SNEGSKA (reference sequence). CDR3 length: 19 amino acids. V lost 4 bases, J lost 4 bases, and 14 bases stayed unmatched. The CDR3 is CSATPIGSGTSGRADTQYF. As DNA, the CDR3 is TGCAGTGCTACCCCAATAGGCTCCGGGACTAGCGGGAGGGCAGATACGCAGTATTTT.

At least ten counts were recorded for this clonotype. The genes are TRBV7-2 and TRBJ2-7; a possible D gene is TRBD2 (5 bases). Per the germline V gene, CDR1 is SGHTA and CDR2 is FQGNSA. CDR3 length: 15 residues. The V end was cut by 5 bases, the J end by 7 bases, with 21 bases between. In DNA, the CDR3 is TGTGCCAGCAGCCCCCGGGTCGGAGCGGTTGGGGAGCAGTACTTC. This sequence encodes CASSPRVGAVGEQYF.